The clone carrying this T cell receptor beta chain appeared once. What it recognizes is unknown. These data belong to a study of T cells in Graves' hyperthyroidism and ophthalmopathy. Points from the study as a whole: Blood also carried most thyroid clonotypes expanded above 0.001. Stable hyperthyroidism was separated from ophthalmopathy by a model based on 13 V-J features.

Patients were aged 18 to 65, had disease duration under 2 months, and had newly diagnosed hyperthyroidism. The study collected blood at first hyperthyroidism diagnosis, before any ophthalmopathy symptoms arose. V was pared by 5 bases and J by 6 bases, with 10 bases between. The CDR3 has 13 amino acids. CDR1 SGHAT and CDR2 FQNNGV come from the germline V gene. Amplified TCR beta CDR3 regions derived from RNA transcripts. Primed by the HTBI set, a first-round RT-PCR was run on the TCR CDR3. In TCRdb, the multiplex PCR reads were re-called with MiXCR into one record per CDR3 protein. The data hold about 280,000 distinct CDR3 sequences, with 25% observed a single time.

The sequenced sample was blood. The chain couples TRBV11-2 to TRBJ2-2; no definite D call. This TCR was sampled from a man aged 40-49 years with Graves' hyperthyroidism that later progressed to Graves' ophthalmopathy. Here the CDR3 reads CASSLSAAGELFF. The DNA of the CDR3 is TGTGCCAGCAGCCTTTCTGCGGCCGGGGAGCTGTTTTTT. The full variable domain, rest sourced from reference TRBV11-2 and TRBJ2-2, is EAGVAQSPRYKIIEKRQSVAFWCNPISGHATLYWYQQILGQGPKLLIQFQNNGVVDDSQLPKDRFSAERLKGVDSTLKIQPAKLEDSAVYLCASSLSAAGELFFGEGSRLTVL.